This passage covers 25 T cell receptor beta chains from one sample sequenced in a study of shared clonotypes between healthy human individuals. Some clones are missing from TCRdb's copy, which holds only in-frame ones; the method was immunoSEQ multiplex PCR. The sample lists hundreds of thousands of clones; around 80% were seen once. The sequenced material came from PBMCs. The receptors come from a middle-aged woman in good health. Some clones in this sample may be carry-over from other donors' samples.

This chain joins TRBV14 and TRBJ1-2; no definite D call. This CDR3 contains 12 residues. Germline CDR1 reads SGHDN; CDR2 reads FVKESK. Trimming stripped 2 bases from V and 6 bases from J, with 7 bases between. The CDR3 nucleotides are TGTGCCAGCAGCCAACCACTACATGGCTACACCTTC. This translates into CASSQPLHGYTF.

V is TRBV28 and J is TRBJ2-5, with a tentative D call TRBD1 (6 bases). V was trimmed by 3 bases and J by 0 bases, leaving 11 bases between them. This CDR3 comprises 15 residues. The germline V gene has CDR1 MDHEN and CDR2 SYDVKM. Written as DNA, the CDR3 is TGTGCCAGCAGTTTGTTAACAGGGAACCAAGAGACCCAGTACTTC. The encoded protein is CASSLLTGNQETQYF.

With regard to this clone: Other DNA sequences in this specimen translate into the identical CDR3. The CDR3 nucleotides read TGTGCCAGCAGTTTTAGCGGGGAGCAGTTCTTC. Amino acid sequence: CASSFSGEQFF. This rearrangement joins TRBV27 to TRBJ2-1; the match to TRBD2 covers 7 bases. Germline V lookup: CDR1 MNHEY, CDR2 SMNVEV (reference sequence). This CDR3 has 11 amino acids. Trimming cost V 3 bases and J 10 bases; bases outside gene matches: 0.

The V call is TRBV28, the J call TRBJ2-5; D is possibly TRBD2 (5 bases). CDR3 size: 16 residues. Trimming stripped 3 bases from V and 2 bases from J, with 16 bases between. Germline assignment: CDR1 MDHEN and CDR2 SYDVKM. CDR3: CASSFTPGSLQETQYF. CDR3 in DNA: TGTGCCAGCAGTTTTACTCCGGGAAGCCTACAAGAGACCCAGTACTTC. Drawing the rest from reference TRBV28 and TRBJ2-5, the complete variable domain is DVKVTQSSRYLVKRTGEKVFLECVQDMDHENMFWYRQDPGLGLRLIYFSYDVKMKEKGDIPEGYSVSREKKERFSLILESASTNQTSMYLCASSFTPGSLQETQYFGPGTRLLVL.

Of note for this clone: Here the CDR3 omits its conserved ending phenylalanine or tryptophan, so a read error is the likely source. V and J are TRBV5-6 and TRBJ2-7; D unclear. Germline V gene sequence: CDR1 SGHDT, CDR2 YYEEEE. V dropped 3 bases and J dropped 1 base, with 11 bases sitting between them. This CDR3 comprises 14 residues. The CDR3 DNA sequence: TGTGCCAGCAGCTCGGGTCTTAGTTCCTACGAGCAGTACCTC. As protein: CASSSGLSSYEQYL.

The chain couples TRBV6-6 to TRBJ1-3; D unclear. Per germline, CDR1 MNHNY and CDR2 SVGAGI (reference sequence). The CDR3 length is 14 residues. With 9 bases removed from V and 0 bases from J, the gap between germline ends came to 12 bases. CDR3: CASTPGGSGNTIYF. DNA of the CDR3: TGTGCCAGTACCCCAGGCGGCTCTGGAAACACCATATATTTT.

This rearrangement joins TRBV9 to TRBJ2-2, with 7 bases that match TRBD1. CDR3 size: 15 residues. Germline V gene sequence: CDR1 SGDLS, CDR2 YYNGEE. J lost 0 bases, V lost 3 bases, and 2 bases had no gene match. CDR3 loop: CASSAGQANTGELFF. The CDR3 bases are TGTGCCAGCAGCGCCGGACAGGCGAACACCGGGGAGCTGTTTTTT. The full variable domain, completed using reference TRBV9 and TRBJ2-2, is DSGVTQTPKHLITATGQRVTLRCSPRSGDLSVYWYQQSLDQGLQFLIQYYNGEERAKGNILERFSAQQFPDLHSELNLSSLELGDSALYFCASSAGQANTGELFFGEGSRLTVL.

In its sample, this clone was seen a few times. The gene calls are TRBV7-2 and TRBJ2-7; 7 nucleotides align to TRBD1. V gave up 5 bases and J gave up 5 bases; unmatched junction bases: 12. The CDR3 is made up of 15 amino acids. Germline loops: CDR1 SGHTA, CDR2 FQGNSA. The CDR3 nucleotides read TGTGCCAGCAGCAGCTCGGGACAGTGGGCCAACGAGCAGTACTTC. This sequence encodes CASSSSGQWANEQYF.

The CDR3 DNA is TGCGCCAGCAGCCAAGGGGGCCCAGGGTGGGGGCCCACAGATACGCAGTATTTT. It codes for CASSQGGPGWGPTDTQYF. This chain uses TRBV4-1 with TRBJ2-3; D is perhaps TRBD1 (6 bases). This CDR3 is 18 amino acids long. The germline gives CDR1 MGHRA, CDR2 YSYEKL. Trimming removed 1 base at V and 2 bases at J, with 19 bases between.

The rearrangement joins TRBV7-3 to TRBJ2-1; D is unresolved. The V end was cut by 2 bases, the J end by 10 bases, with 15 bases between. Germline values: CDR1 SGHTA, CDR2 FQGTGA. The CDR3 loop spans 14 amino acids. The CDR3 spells CASSLRRIQGEQFF. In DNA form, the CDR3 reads TGTGCCAGCAGCTTACGACGGATACAAGGGGAGCAGTTCTTC.

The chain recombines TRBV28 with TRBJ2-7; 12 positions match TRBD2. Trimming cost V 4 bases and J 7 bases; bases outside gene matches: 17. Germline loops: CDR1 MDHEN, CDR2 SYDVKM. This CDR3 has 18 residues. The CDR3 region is CASSSLPGLAGVGGEQYF. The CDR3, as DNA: TGTGCCAGCAGTTCCCTCCCGGGACTAGCGGGCGTGGGGGGTGAGCAGTACTTC.

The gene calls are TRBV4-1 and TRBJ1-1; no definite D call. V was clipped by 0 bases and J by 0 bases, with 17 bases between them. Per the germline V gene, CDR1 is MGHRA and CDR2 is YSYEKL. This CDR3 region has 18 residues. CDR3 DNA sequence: TGCGCCAGCAGCCAAGACCCCCGGGCGACCGCTATGAACACTGAAGCTTTCTTT. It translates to CASSQDPRATAMNTEAFF.

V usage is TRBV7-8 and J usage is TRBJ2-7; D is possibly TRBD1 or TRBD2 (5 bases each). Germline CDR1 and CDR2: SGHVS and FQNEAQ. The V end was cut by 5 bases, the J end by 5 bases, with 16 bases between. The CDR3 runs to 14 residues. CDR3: CASSLSGRGDEQYF. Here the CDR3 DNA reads TGTGCCAGCAGCCTATCCGGACGAGGGGACGAGCAGTACTTC.

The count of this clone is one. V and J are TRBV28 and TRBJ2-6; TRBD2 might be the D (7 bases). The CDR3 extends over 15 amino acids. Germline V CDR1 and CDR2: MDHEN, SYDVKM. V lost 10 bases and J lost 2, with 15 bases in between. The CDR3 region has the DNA TGTGCCACCCGCGGGGGCGCCGCTGGGGCCAACGTCCTGACTTTC. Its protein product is CATRGGAAGANVLTF.

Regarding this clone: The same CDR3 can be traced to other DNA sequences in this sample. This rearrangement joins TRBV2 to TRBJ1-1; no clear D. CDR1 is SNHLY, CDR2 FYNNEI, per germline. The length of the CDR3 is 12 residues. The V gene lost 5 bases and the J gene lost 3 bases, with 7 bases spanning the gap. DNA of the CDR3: TGTGCCAGCAGTCGGCAGCACACTGAAGCTTTCTTT. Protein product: CASSRQHTEAFF.

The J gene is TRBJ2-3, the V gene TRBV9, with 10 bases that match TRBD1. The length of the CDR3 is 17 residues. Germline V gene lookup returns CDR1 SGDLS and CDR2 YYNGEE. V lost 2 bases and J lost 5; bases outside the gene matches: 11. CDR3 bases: TGTGCCAGCAGCGTGAAGACAGGGGGCGAAGTCAAAGATACGCAGTATTTT. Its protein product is CASSVKTGGEVKDTQYF. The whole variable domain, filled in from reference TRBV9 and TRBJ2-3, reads DSGVTQTPKHLITATGQRVTLRCSPRSGDLSVYWYQQSLDQGLQFLIQYYNGEERAKGNILERFSAQQFPDLHSELNLSSLELGDSALYFCASSVKTGGEVKDTQYFGPGTRLTVL.

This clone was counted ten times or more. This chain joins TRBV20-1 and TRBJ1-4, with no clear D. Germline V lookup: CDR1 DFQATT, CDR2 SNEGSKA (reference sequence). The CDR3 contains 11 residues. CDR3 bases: TGCAGCACAGTAACTAATGAAAAACTGTTTTTT. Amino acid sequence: CSTVTNEKLFF.

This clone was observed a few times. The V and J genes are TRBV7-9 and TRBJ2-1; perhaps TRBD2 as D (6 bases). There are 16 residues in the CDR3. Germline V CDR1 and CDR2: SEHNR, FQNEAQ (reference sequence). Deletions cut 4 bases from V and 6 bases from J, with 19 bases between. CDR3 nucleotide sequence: TGTGCCAGCAGCTCGACTGTCGGCGGGACGGGCAATGAGCAGTTCTTC. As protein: CASSSTVGGTGNEQFF.

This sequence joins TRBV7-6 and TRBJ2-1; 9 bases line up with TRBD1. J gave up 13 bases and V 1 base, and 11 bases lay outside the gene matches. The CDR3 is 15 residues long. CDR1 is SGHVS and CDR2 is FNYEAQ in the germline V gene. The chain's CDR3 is CASSLGQGWGQGQFF. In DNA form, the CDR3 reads TGTGCCAGCAGCTTAGGGCAAGGGTGGGGACAGGGTCAGTTCTTC.

The CDR3 spells CASSQDIPPSPQYF. The CDR3 DNA reads TGCGCCAGCAGCCAAGATATCCCCCCGTCGCCCCAGTACTTC. The V and J genes are TRBV4-3 and TRBJ2-5; D is uncertain. Germline V gives CDR1 LGHNA, CDR2 YSLEER. This CDR3 comprises 14 residues. Deletions cut 0 bases from V and 9 bases from J, with 14 bases between.

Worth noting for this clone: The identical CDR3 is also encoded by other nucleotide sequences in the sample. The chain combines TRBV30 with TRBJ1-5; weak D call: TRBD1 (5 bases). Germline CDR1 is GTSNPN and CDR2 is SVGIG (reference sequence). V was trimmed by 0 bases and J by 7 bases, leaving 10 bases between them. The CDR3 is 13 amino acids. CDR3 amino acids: CAWSVRQNQPQHF. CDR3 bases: TGTGCCTGGAGTGTACGACAGAACCAGCCCCAGCATTTT.

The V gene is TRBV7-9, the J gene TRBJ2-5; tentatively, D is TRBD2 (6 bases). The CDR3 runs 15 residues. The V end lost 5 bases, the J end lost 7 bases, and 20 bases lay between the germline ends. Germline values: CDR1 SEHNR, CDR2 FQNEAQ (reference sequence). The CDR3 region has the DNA TGTGCCAGCAGCCGGACCGGGACTCGGCTGTCGACCCAGTACTTC. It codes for CASSRTGTRLSTQYF.

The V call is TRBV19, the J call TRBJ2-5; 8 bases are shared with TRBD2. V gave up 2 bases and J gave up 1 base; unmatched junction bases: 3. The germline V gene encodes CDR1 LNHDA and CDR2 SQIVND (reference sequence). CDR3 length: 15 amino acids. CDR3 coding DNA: TGTGCCAGTAGTATAAGTACTAGCGGCCAAGAGACCCAGTACTTC. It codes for CASSISTSGQETQYF.

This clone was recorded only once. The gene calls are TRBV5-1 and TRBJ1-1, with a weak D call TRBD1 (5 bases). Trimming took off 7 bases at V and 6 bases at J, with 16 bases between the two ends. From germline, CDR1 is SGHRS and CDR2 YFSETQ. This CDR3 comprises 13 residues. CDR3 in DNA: TGCGCCAGCGGGTGGCAGGGCGGGTCTGAAGCTTTCTTT. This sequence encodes CASGWQGGSEAFF.

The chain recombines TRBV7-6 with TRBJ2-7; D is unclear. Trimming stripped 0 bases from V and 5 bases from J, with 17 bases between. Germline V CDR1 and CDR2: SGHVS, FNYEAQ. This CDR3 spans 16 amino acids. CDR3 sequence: CASSLASPRFHHEQYF. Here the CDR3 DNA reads TGTGCCAGCAGCTTAGCGTCTCCCAGGTTCCATCACGAGCAGTACTTC.